One TCR beta chain is described in this entry. TCRdb processed the 5' RACE reads anew with MiXCR; each CDR3 protein has one entry. The sample shows hundreds of thousands of distinct CDR3 sequences, around 12% of them seen only once. The data were obtained in a study of T cells after yellow fever vaccination. This TCR came from a man in his late teens or twenties who received the YFV17D yellow fever vaccine. Sequenced here: CD4+ T cells sorted from PBMCs, sampled 15 days after the yellow fever booster vaccination.

DNA of the CDR3: TGCAGTGCCCCGGACAGGGCGAACACTGAAGCTTTCTTT. As protein: CSAPDRANTEAFF. The V gene is TRBV20-1, the J gene TRBJ1-1; 8 nucleotides line up with TRBD1. This CDR3 has 13 amino acids. V trimming: 6 bases; J trimming: 1 base; junction bases outside the gene matches: 4. From germline, CDR1 is DFQATT and CDR2 SNEGSKA (reference sequence).